The entry below describes one T cell receptor beta chain. What it recognizes is unknown. The study ran its PCR with 60 Vbeta and 13 Jbeta primers. Method: immunoSEQ multiplex PCR; TCRdb's copy keeps in-frame clones and lacks some. The sample carries 150,000 to 200,000 clones, about 86% recorded once. The data derive from a study of cytomegalovirus exposure and HLA in healthy donors. Trimming cost V 0 bases and J 4 bases, with 9 bases left between them. The CDR3 runs 14 residues. Germline CDR1 MNHEY, CDR2 SMNVEV (reference sequence). Notes on the study in general: In vitro assays verified that a few CMV-associated chains recognized CMV antigens specifically. In a later analysis, at a false discovery rate of 0.05, about 17,000 TCR beta sequences matched HLA alleles. In a later analysis, DRB1 alleles had the most associated TCRs; HLA-C alleles the fewest. Cytomegalovirus association was listed for 150 or so TCR beta chains.

Sequenced: PBMCs. The origin of this receptor is a woman between 18 and 30 years old in good health and CMV-seropositive. This chain connects TRBV27 to TRBJ2-5; D gene unclear. This chain's CDR3 is CASSLSTRLETQYF. The CDR3 region has the DNA TGTGCCAGCAGTTTATCGACACGGTTAGAGACCCAGTACTTC.